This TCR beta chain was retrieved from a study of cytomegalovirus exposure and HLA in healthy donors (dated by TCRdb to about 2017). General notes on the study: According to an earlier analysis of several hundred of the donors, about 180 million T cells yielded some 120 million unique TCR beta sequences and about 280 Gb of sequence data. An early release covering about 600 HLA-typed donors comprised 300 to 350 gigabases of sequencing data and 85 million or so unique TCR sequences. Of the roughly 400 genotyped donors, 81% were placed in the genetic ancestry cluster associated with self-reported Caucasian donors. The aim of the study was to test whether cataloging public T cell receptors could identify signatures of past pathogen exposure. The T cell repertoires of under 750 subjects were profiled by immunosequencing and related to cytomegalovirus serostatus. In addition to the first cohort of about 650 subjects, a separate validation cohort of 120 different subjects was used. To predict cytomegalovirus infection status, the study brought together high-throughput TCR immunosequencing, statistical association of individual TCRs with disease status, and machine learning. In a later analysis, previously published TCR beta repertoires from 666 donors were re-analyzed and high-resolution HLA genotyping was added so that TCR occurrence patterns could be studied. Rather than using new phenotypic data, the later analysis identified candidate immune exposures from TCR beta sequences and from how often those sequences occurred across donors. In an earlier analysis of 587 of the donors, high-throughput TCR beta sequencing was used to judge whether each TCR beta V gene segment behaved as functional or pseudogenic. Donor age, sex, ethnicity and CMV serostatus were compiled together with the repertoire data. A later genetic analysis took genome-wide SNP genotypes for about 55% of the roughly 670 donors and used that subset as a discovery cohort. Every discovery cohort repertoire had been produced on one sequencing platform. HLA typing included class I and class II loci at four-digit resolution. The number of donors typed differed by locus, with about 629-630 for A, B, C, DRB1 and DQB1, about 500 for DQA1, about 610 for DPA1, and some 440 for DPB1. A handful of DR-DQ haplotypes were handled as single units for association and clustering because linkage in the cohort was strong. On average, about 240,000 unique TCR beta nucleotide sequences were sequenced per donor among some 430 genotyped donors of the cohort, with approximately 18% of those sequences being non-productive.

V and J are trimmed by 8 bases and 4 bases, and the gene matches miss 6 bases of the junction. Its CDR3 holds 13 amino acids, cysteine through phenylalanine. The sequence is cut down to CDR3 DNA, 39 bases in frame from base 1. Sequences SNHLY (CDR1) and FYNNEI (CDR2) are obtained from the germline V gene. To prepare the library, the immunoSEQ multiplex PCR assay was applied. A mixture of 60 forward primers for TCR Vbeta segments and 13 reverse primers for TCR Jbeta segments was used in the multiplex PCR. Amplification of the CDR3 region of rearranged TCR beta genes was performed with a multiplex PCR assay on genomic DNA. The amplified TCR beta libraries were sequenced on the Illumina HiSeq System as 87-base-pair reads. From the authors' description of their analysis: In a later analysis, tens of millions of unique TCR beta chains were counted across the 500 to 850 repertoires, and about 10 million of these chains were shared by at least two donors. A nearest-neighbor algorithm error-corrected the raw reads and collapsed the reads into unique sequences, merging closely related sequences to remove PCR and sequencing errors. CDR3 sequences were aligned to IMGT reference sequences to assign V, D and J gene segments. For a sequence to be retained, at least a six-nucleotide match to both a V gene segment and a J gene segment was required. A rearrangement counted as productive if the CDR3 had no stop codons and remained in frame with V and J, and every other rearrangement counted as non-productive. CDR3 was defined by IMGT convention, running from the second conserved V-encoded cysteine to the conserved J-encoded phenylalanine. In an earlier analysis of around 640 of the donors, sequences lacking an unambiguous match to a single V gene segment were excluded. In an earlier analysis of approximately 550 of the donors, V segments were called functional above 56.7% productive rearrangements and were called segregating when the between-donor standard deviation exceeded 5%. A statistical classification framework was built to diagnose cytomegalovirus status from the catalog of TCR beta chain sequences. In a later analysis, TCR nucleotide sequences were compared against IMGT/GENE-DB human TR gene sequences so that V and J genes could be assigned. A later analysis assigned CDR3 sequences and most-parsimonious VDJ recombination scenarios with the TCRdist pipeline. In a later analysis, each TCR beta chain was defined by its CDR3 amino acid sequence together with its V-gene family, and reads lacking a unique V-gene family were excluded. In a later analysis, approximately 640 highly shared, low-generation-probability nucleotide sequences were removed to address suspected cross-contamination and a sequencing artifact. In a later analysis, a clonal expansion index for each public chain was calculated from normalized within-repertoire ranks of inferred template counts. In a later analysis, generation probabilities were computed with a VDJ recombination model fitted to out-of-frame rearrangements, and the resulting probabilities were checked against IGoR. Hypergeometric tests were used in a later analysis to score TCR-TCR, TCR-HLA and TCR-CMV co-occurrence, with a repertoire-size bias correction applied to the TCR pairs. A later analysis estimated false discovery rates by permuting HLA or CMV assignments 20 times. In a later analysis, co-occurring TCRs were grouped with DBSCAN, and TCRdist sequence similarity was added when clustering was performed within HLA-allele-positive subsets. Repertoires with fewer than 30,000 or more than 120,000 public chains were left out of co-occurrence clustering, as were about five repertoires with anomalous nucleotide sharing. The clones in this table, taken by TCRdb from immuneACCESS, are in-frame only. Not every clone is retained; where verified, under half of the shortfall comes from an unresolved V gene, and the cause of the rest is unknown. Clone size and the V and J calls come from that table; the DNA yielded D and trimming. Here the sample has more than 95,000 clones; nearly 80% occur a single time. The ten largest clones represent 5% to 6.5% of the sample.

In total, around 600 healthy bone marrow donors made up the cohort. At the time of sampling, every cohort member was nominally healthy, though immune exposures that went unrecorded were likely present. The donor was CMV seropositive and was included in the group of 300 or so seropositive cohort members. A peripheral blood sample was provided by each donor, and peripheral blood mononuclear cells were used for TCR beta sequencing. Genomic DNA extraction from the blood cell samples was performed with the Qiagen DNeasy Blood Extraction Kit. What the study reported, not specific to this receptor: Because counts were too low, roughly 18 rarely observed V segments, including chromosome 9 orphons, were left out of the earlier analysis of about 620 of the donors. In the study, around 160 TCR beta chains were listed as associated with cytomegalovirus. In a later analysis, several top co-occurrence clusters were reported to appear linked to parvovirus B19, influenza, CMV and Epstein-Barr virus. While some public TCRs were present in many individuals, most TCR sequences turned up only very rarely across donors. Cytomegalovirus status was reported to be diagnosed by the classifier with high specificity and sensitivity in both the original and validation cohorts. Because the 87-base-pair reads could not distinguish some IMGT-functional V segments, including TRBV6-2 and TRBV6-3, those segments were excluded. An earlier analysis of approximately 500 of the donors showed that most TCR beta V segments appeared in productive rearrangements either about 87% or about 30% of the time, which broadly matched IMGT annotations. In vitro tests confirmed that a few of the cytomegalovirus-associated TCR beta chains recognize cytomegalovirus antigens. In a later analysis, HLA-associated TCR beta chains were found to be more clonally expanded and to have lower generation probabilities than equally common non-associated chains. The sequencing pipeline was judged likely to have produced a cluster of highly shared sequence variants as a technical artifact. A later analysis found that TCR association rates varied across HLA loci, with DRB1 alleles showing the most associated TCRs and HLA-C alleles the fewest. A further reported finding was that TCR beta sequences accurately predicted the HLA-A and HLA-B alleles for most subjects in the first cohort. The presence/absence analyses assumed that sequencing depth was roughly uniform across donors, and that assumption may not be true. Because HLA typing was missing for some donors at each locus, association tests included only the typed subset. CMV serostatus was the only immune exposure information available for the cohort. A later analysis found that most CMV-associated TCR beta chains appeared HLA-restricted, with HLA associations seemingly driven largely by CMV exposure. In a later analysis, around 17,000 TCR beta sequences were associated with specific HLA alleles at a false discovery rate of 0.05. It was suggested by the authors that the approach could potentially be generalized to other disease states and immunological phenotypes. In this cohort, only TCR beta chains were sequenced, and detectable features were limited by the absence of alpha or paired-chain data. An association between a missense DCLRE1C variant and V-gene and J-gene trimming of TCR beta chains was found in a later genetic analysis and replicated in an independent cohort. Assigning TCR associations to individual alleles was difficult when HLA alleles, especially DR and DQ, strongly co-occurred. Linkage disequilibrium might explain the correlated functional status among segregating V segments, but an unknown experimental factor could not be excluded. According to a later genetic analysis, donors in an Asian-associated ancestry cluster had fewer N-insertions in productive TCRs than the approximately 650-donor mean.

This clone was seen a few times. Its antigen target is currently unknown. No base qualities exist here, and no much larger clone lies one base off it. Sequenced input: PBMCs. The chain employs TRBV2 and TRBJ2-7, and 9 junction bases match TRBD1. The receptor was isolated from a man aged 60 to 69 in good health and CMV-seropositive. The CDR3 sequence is CASRTGVGYEQYF. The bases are TGTGCCAGCCGGACAGGGGTGGGATACGAGCAGTACTTC.